The rows below give T cell receptor beta chains drawn from one sample of a study of T cells in Graves' hyperthyroidism and ophthalmopathy. TCRdb itself ran the multiplex PCR reads through MiXCR, one entry per CDR3 protein. The data hold around 600,000 distinct CDR3 sequences, with roughly 45% observed a single time. Sample: peripheral blood or thyroid tissue (not recorded which). The receptors here all came from an adult man with Graves' disease, either hyperthyroidism or ophthalmopathy (not recorded which). CDR3s include the opening cysteine and the closing phenylalanine or tryptophan. The D gene is left open where the match is weak. A row's size may be missing; if present it is once, few, many or a size class.

V: TRBV2
J: TRBJ1-5
size: many
D: TRBD1
DNA: TGTGCCAGCATGCGGGACAGGGGTTCCAATCAGCCCCAGCATTTT
CDR3: CASMRDRGSNQPQHF

V: TRBV20-1
J: TRBJ1-3
size: NA
D: TRBD1
DNA: TGCAGTGCTAGCGGACAGGGCAGTTACTTTGGAAACACCATATATTTT
CDR3: CSASGQGSYFGNTIYF

V: TRBV20-1
J: TRBJ1-4
size: NA
D: NA
DNA: TGCAGTGCTAGTCGTCGGGCAACTAATGAAAAACTGTTTTTT
CDR3: CSASRRATNEKLFF

V: TRBV2
J: TRBJ1-6
size: NA
D: TRBD1
DNA: TGTGCCAGCAGTTCGGACAGGGATAATTCACCCCTCCACTTT
CDR3: CASSSDRDNSPLHF

V: TRBV19
J: TRBJ1-4
size: few
D: NA
DNA: TGTGCCAGTAGTACGTTTGCAACTAATGAAAAACTGTTTTTT
CDR3: CASSTFATNEKLFF

V: TRBV15
J: TRBJ1-1
size: NA
D: NA
DNA: TGTGCCACCAGCAGAGATCGATCGTTCGCAAGTGAAGCTTTCTTT
CDR3: CATSRDRSFASEAFF

V: TRBV7-9
J: TRBJ2-7
size: NA
D: TRBD2
DNA: TGTGCCGTAACTAGCGGGAACGGACACGAGCAGTACTTC
CDR3: CAVTSGNGHEQYF

V: TRBV5-1
J: TRBJ1-1
size: once
D: TRBD1
DNA: TGCGCCAGCAGCACACAATACAGGGGACAGAACACTGAAGCTTTCTTT
CDR3: CASSTQYRGQNTEAFF

V: TRBV20-1
J: TRBJ2-5
size: few
D: TRBD2
DNA: TGCAGTGCTGGGGATGGAGCGGGAAACTTCGAGACCCAGTACTTC
CDR3: CSAGDGAGNFETQYF

V: TRBV9
J: TRBJ1-2
size: many
D: NA
DNA: TGTGCCAGCAGCGTAGGAGCGGAAGCTAGGGGCTACACCTTC
CDR3: CASSVGAEARGYTF

V: TRBV7-8
J: TRBJ2-7
size: few
D: NA
DNA: TGTGCCAGCAGCCAAGATCCGGCGTATGAGCAGTACTTC
CDR3: CASSQDPAYEQYF

V: TRBV2
J: TRBJ1-2
size: NA
D: NA
DNA: TGTGCCAGCAGTTTCCGGGGGACTAACTATGGCTACACCTTC
CDR3: CASSFRGTNYGYTF

V: TRBV29-1
J: TRBJ2-7
size: many
D: TRBD2
DNA: TGCAGCGCTCGACTAGCGTCCCACGAGCAGTACTTC
CDR3: CSARLASHEQYF

V: TRBV12-3/TRBV12-4
J: TRBJ2-7
size: NA
D: TRBD1
DNA: TGTGCCAGCAGTTTAGGGACAGGGAGCGAGCAGTACTTC
CDR3: CASSLGTGSEQYF

V: TRBV29-1
J: TRBJ2-7
size: NA
D: NA
DNA: TGCAGCGTTGCGGGTGGCGAGCAGTACTTC
CDR3: CSVAGGEQYF

V: TRBV20-1
J: TRBJ1-1
size: NA
D: NA
DNA: TGCAGTGCTAGAGACCCCCCTAGGGGGTGGTTAAACACTGAAGCTTTCTTT
CDR3: CSARDPPRGWLNTEAFF

V: TRBV2
J: TRBJ2-3
size: NA
D: NA
DNA: TGTGCCAGCAGTGAAGGGCCTTCCACAGATACGCAGTATTTT
CDR3: CASSEGPSTDTQYF

V: TRBV6-6
J: TRBJ1-4
size: few
D: NA
DNA: TGTGCCAGCAGTTTTTCAGGTAGCCGGGAACTGTTTTTT
CDR3: CASSFSGSRELFF

V: TRBV2
J: TRBJ1-2
size: few
D: NA
DNA: TGTGCCAGCAGTGAAGCCCTGGGATACGGAGGCTACACCTTC
CDR3: CASSEALGYGGYTF

V: TRBV19
J: TRBJ1-2
size: few
D: TRBD1
DNA: TGTGCCAGTAGTATCCGACAGGGGTCTAACTATGGCTACACCTTC
CDR3: CASSIRQGSNYGYTF

V: TRBV29-1
J: TRBJ1-2
size: NA
D: TRBD1
DNA: TGCAGTGCTAGAGATCGTCCGAACAGGGGCTCGAACTATGGCTACACCTTC
CDR3: CSARDRPNRGSNYGYTF

V: TRBV20-1
J: TRBJ2-5
size: NA
D: TRBD2
DNA: TGCAGTGCTAGGCTAGCGGGGGTGGCCGGGACCCAGTACTTC
CDR3: CSARLAGVAGTQYF

V: TRBV7-8
J: TRBJ1-6
size: NA
D: NA
DNA: TGTGCCTGGAGTGAATCGCCGGGTAATTCACCCCTCCACTTT
CDR3: CAWSESPGNSPLHF

V: TRBV12-3/TRBV12-4
J: TRBJ2-7
size: many
D: NA
DNA: TGTGCCAGCAGTTTAGGGGTAGGCGAGCAGTACTTC
CDR3: CASSLGVGEQYF

V: TRBV24-1
J: TRBJ1-5
size: NA
D: NA
DNA: TGTGCCACCAGTGACCCCCGGGGGGGCAATCAGCCCCAGCATTTT
CDR3: CATSDPRGGNQPQHF

V: TRBV7-8
J: TRBJ2-5
size: many
D: NA
DNA: TGTGCCAGCAGCTTCGGAGTAGGTGGGCAAGAGACCCAGTACTTC
CDR3: CASSFGVGGQETQYF

V: TRBV20-1
J: TRBJ1-5
size: few
D: NA
DNA: TGCAGTGCTAGAGATGGGGGTAGAAGTCAGCCCCAGCATTTT
CDR3: CSARDGGRSQPQHF

V: TRBV9
J: TRBJ1-1
size: many
D: NA
DNA: TGTGCCAGCAGCCCACGGCCCGGACGGGAAGCTTTCTTT
CDR3: CASSPRPGREAFF

V: TRBV7-9
J: TRBJ1-5
size: NA
D: NA
DNA: TGTGCCAGCAGCTTAATGGGTAGCGGGGCCCAGCATTTT
CDR3: CASSLMGSGAQHF

V: TRBV2
J: TRBJ1-2
size: many
D: NA
DNA: TGTGCCAGCAAAGCGGTAGCTAACTATGGCTACACCTTC
CDR3: CASKAVANYGYTF

V: TRBV7-2
J: TRBJ1-1
size: many
D: NA
DNA: TGTGCCAGCAGCCCCCAGGTAAGGGGTGAAGCTTTCTTT
CDR3: CASSPQVRGEAFF

V: TRBV7-9
J: TRBJ2-5
size: NA
D: NA
DNA: TGTGCCAGCAGGAGGAACGGGGAGCTGTACCAAGAGACCCAGTACTTC
CDR3: CASRRNGELYQETQYF

V: TRBV7-9
J: TRBJ1-1
size: NA
D: NA
DNA: TGTGCCAGCAGCGTTTGGGACCGGTCCGTCACTGAAGCTTTCTTT
CDR3: CASSVWDRSVTEAFF

V: TRBV20-1
J: TRBJ1-5
size: many
D: NA
DNA: TGCAGTGCTAGTTTAGACAGAAGGTATCAGCCCCAGCATTTT
CDR3: CSASLDRRYQPQHF

V: TRBV7-9
J: TRBJ1-6
size: few
D: TRBD1
DNA: TGCGCCAGCAGCCAATCCGGGACAGGGAATTCACCCCTCCACTTT
CDR3: CASSQSGTGNSPLHF

V: TRBV19
J: TRBJ1-1
size: NA
D: TRBD1
DNA: TGTGCCAGTAGGAGCGGACAGGCTGGAAACACTGAAGCTTTCTTT
CDR3: CASRSGQAGNTEAFF

V: TRBV7-2
J: TRBJ1-1
size: NA
D: NA
DNA: TGTGCCAGCAGCTTATCGGAGACGGTAAACACTGAAGCTTTCTTT
CDR3: CASSLSETVNTEAFF

V: TRBV5-6
J: TRBJ1-2
size: many
D: NA
DNA: TGTGCCAGCAGCAGGACGCGGCTCTATGGCTACACCTTC
CDR3: CASSRTRLYGYTF

V: TRBV5-1
J: TRBJ2-5
size: few
D: NA
DNA: TGCGCCAGCAGCTTGGCGACAGACCAAGAGACCCAGTACTTC
CDR3: CASSLATDQETQYF

V: TRBV10-3
J: TRBJ2-7
size: once
D: NA
DNA: TGTGCCATCAGTGATGGAGGGCAGCTCGAGCAGTACTTC
CDR3: CAISDGGQLEQYF

V: TRBV12-3/TRBV12-4
J: TRBJ2-7
size: NA
D: TRBD1
DNA: TGTGCCAGCAGTTGGCACAGGGGACGATACGAGCAGTACTTC
CDR3: CASSWHRGRYEQYF

V: TRBV6-1
J: TRBJ1-2
size: NA
D: NA
DNA: TGTGCCAGCAGTGAAGTCTTCAGTGGGAATGGCTACACCTTC
CDR3: CASSEVFSGNGYTF

V: TRBV5-1
J: TRBJ1-1
size: NA
D: NA
DNA: TGCGCCAGCAGCTTGGGGGGGGGATCGGCCAGGGTGCACACTGAAGCTTTCTTT
CDR3: CASSLGGGSARVHTEAFF

V: TRBV2
J: TRBJ1-6
size: NA
D: NA
DNA: TGTGCCAGCATGGGGAGCTCCTATAATTCACCCCTCCACTTT
CDR3: CASMGSSYNSPLHF

V: TRBV15
J: TRBJ1-5
size: many
D: NA
DNA: TGTGCCACCGGTTATAGCAATCAGCCCCAGCATTTT
CDR3: CATGYSNQPQHF

V: TRBV29-1
J: TRBJ2-5
size: NA
D: TRBD2
DNA: TGCAGCTTGGCTCCGGGGGGGCGATTTGAGACCCAGTACTTC
CDR3: CSLAPGGRFETQYF

V: TRBV12-3/TRBV12-4
J: TRBJ1-1
size: NA
D: NA
DNA: TGTGCCAGCAGTCAGGGGATGGGAGAGGCAGCAGAAGCTTTCTTT
CDR3: CASSQGMGEAAEAFF

V: TRBV6-2/TRBV6-3
J: TRBJ1-1
size: NA
D: TRBD1
DNA: TGTGCCAGCAGCCTGAGCACAGGGGTAATAACTGAAGCTTTCTTT
CDR3: CASSLSTGVITEAFF

V: TRBV10-3
J: TRBJ2-5
size: NA
D: TRBD2
DNA: TGTGCCAGCAGTACCCCCGGCGGGGGGATCCAAGAGACCCAGTACTTC
CDR3: CASSTPGGGIQETQYF

V: TRBV9
J: TRBJ1-6
size: many
D: NA
DNA: TGTGCCAGCAGCGTAGGGCGGGGGCGCCTAGATTCACCCCTCCACTTT
CDR3: CASSVGRGRLDSPLHF

V: TRBV2
J: TRBJ1-2
size: NA
D: TRBD1
DNA: TGTGCCAGCAGCGGACCGACAGGGATGGACTATGGCTACACCTTC
CDR3: CASSGPTGMDYGYTF

V: TRBV11-2
J: TRBJ2-7
size: NA
D: TRBD2
DNA: TGTGCCAGCAGCTTAGACGGGAGGGTCGAGCAGTACTTC
CDR3: CASSLDGRVEQYF

V: TRBV6-5
J: TRBJ1-2
size: few
D: NA
DNA: TGTGCCAGCGGGCGGAGGAGTTATGGCTACACCTTC
CDR3: CASGRRSYGYTF

V: TRBV2
J: TRBJ1-2
size: NA
D: NA
DNA: TGTGCAGACAGTGTCACCGGCTACACCTTC
CDR3: CADSVTGYTF

V: TRBV12-5
J: TRBJ1-2
size: NA
D: TRBD1
DNA: TGTGCTAGTGGTCCCAGGACAGGCTATGGCTACACCTTC
CDR3: CASGPRTGYGYTF